These 18 T cell receptor beta chains were sequenced from one sample in a study of long-term antiretroviral therapy in people with HIV. At survey level, the immunoSEQ assay was run in its v3.0 version. TCRdb's copy holds only in-frame clones and misses some; the assay was immunoSEQ multiplex PCR. The data show 6,500 to 8,000 clones, approximately 85% seen once. The input for sequencing was unsorted PBMCs, taken 3.7 years after starting antiretroviral therapy. Receptor source: a woman aged 45-65 years with HIV.

V is TRBV15 and J is TRBJ1-1, with TRBD1 identical over 8 bases. Germline values: CDR1 LNHNV, CDR2 YYDKDF (reference sequence). With 5 bases clipped from V and 6 bases from J, the junction kept 8 bases outside the gene matches. This CDR3 comprises 14 residues. The DNA for the CDR3 is TGTGCCACCAGCGCCCAACAGGGGGACCCTGAAGCTTTCTTT. Its protein is CATSAQQGDPEAFF.

This chain uses TRBV19 with TRBJ2-7; D remains unclear. V was clipped by 5 bases and J by 4 bases, with 6 bases between them. Germline V gene data show CDR1 as LNHDA and CDR2 as SQIVND (reference sequence). This CDR3 contains 11 residues. The CDR3 is CASSPGYEQYF. In DNA, the CDR3 is TGTGCCAGTAGTCCGGGTTACGAGCAGTACTTC.

The chain has TRBV6-1 and TRBJ1-2; tentatively, D is TRBD1 (5 bases). CDR1 is MNHNS and CDR2 is SASEGT in the germline V gene. Trimming shortened V by 6 bases and J by 4 bases, and 12 bases separated the two germline ends. The CDR3 contains 13 residues. The CDR3: CASSVTALYGYTF. CDR3 DNA: TGTGCCAGCAGCGTGACAGCCCTCTATGGCTACACCTTC.

The chain employs TRBV5-1 and TRBJ2-7; TRBD2 agrees at 14 bases. Germline lookup yields CDR1 SGHRS and CDR2 YFSETQ. This CDR3 is built from 17 residues. The ends lost 0 bases at V and 0 bases at J; junction bases unmatched: 2. This CDR3 reads CASSLAGLAGGSYEQYF. CDR3 sequence (DNA): TGCGCCAGCAGCTTGGCTGGACTAGCGGGAGGCTCCTACGAGCAGTACTTC.

J is TRBJ1-1 and V is TRBV28; TRBD1 aligns across 9 bases. The CDR3 is 14 residues long. Per germline, CDR1 MDHEN and CDR2 SYDVKM. Trimming took 4 bases from V and 11 from J; bases not matched to a gene: 11. The CDR3 DNA reads TGTGCCAGCAGTTCCTCGGGACAGGGAGAGGCGGCTTTCTTT. Protein product: CASSSSGQGEAAFF.

The genes are TRBV18 and TRBJ2-7; the D is unclear. The CDR3 contains 13 residues. Germline V gene lookup returns CDR1 KGHSH and CDR2 LQKENI. The ends were cut back, 0 bases at V and 2 bases at J, with 5 bases in the middle. The DNA of the CDR3 is TGTGCCAGCTCACCACCGTCTGCCTACGAGCAGTACTTC. Protein sequence: CASSPPSAYEQYF.

This chain connects TRBV7-9 to TRBJ1-1, with D possibly matching TRBD1 (5 bases). Trimming pared 3 bases from V and 1 base from J, leaving 9 bases between. The CDR3 has 14 amino acids. Germline V gene data show CDR1 as SEHNR and CDR2 as FQNEAQ (reference sequence). CDR3 region: CASSLRDGNTEAFF. CDR3 nucleotide sequence: TGTGCCAGCAGCTTGCGGGACGGGAACACTGAAGCTTTCTTT. The entire variable domain, with the rest obtained from reference TRBV7-9 and TRBJ1-1, is as follows: DTGVSQNPRHKITKRGQNVTFRCDPISEHNRLYWYRQTLGQGPEFLTYFQNEAQLEKSRLLSDRFSAERPKGSFSTLEIQRTEQGDSAMYLCASSLRDGNTEAFFGQGTRLTVV.

The V gene is TRBV7-9, the J gene TRBJ2-7; D is ambiguous. This CDR3 region has 14 residues. The ends were cut back, 6 bases at V and 2 bases at J, with 14 bases in the middle. Germline V gene sequence: CDR1 SEHNR, CDR2 FQNEAQ (reference sequence). The CDR3 DNA sequence: TGTGCCAGCAGGCCTGGTAGGGCACCCTACGAGCAGTACTTC. This translates into CASRPGRAPYEQYF. The variable domain in full, completed from reference TRBV7-9 and TRBJ2-7, reads DTGVSQNPRHKITKRGQNVTFRCDPISEHNRLYWYRQTLGQGPEFLTYFQNEAQLEKSRLLSDRFSAERPKGSFSTLEIQRTEQGDSAMYLCASRPGRAPYEQYFGPGTRLTVT.

There are a few counts of this clone. This sequence joins TRBV6-5 and TRBJ1-4; 8 bases match TRBD1. Germline V lookup: CDR1 MNHEY, CDR2 SVGAGI. There are 14 residues in the CDR3. With V trimmed by 6 bases and J by 4 bases, 4 bases remained unmatched. The CDR3 region is CASSDRGRNEKLFF. The CDR3 DNA is TGTGCCAGCAGCGACAGGGGACGTAATGAAAAACTGTTTTTT.

This rearrangement joins TRBV7-9 to TRBJ1-2, with TRBD1 matching over 7 bases. Germline loops: CDR1 SEHNR, CDR2 FQNEAQ (reference sequence). This CDR3 is built from 15 residues. J gave up 5 bases and V 2 bases, and 8 bases lay outside the gene matches. DNA of the CDR3: TGTGCCAGCAGCTTACTCGGGGACAGTGGGTATGGCTACACCTTC. Encoded protein: CASSLLGDSGYGYTF.

The genes are TRBV5-1 and TRBJ1-3; possibly TRBD1 for D (6 bases). The CDR3 extends over 17 amino acids. Trimming took 0 bases from V and 0 from J, leaving 13 bases between them. The germline gives CDR1 SGHRS, CDR2 YFSETQ. The CDR3 DNA follows: TGCGCCAGCAGCTTGGATCCAGGGGACTACTCTGGAAACACCATATATTTT. This encodes CASSLDPGDYSGNTIYF.

The J gene is TRBJ2-7, the V gene TRBV6-5, with 9 bases that match TRBD1. From germline, CDR1 is MNHEY and CDR2 SVGAGI. Trimming took 2 bases from V and 2 from J; bases not matched to a gene: 1. This CDR3 region has 14 residues. The CDR3 DNA reads as TGTGCCAGCAGTTACAGGGACAGGGCCTACGAGCAGTACTTC. Its translation is CASSYRDRAYEQYF.

The chain has TRBV5-6 and TRBJ2-1; 8 nucleotides align to TRBD1. CDR1 SGHDT and CDR2 YYEEEE come from the germline V gene. The V and J ends lost 4 bases and 9 bases, in that order; junction bases with no gene match: 12. The CDR3 has 15 residues. CDR3 DNA sequence: TGTGCCAGCAGCCTTGAGGACAGGGAAGTAAGTGAGCAGTTCTTC. This sequence encodes CASSLEDREVSEQFF.

DNA for the CDR3: TGTGCCAGCAGCCTTCAGAGCTCCTATAATTCACCCCTCCACTTT. It yields the protein CASSLQSSYNSPLHF. J is TRBJ1-6 and V is TRBV14; no clear D. CDR1 SGHDN and CDR2 FVKESK come from the germline V gene. With 4 bases removed from V and 0 bases from J, the gap between germline ends came to 7 bases. The CDR3 is 15 amino acids.

The chain is built from TRBV5-4 and TRBJ2-2; maybe TRBD2 (6 bases). The CDR3 runs to 16 residues. Per the germline V gene, CDR1 is SGHNT and CDR2 is YYREEE (reference sequence). V was pared by 0 bases and J by 7 bases, with 16 bases between. The CDR3 nucleotides are TGTGCCAGCAGCTTGGGGTTAGCCGGGAGCGGCGGGGAGCTGTTTTTT. It translates to CASSLGLAGSGGELFF.

The genes are TRBV11-3 and TRBJ2-7, with D maybe TRBD2 (5 bases). This CDR3 comprises 14 residues. Trimming cost V 2 bases and J 5 bases, with 13 bases left between them. CDR1 is SGHNT, CDR2 YENEEA, per germline. CDR3 coding DNA: TGTGCCAGCAGCTTATGGGGAGTCTCGAACGAGCAGTACTTC. Encoded protein: CASSLWGVSNEQYF.

This clone was counted a few times. This sequence joins TRBV4-1 and TRBJ2-7, with 9 bases aligning to TRBD1. With V trimmed by 1 base and J by 6 bases, 7 bases remained unmatched. The germline gives CDR1 MGHRA, CDR2 YSYEKL. The CDR3 extends over 15 amino acids. The CDR3 DNA is TGCGCCAGCAGCCAAGCGGGGACAGGGTTGTTCGAGCAGTACTTC. This translates into CASSQAGTGLFEQYF.

This chain connects TRBV28 to TRBJ2-7, with unresolved D. Trimming pared 7 bases from V and 2 bases from J, leaving 12 bases between. Germline V gene sequence: CDR1 MDHEN, CDR2 SYDVKM. This CDR3 region has 13 residues. The CDR3 here is CASNPHRTYEQYF. Written as DNA, the CDR3 is TGTGCCAGCAACCCGCACCGAACCTACGAGCAGTACTTC.